These T cell receptor beta chains were read from a single sample in a study of blood T cells in healthy people across ages. TCRdb itself ran the 5' RACE reads through MiXCR, one entry per CDR3 protein. The data hold hundreds of thousands of distinct CDR3 sequences, with approximately 52% observed a single time. The sequencing input was blood. These receptors all come from a woman of 80 years or more in good health. CDR3s include the opening cysteine and the closing phenylalanine or tryptophan. A D gene is named only where the DNA matches it firmly. Clone size is stated in some rows and not others, as once, few, many or a class when expanded.

d_call,j_call,v_call,clone_size,cdr3_aa,cdr3_nt
.,TRBJ2-3,TRBV29-1,.,CSVEIEGDTQYF,TGCAGCGTTGAAATAGAGGGTGATACGCAGTATTTT
TRBD1,TRBJ2-5,TRBV20-1,many,CSARPGQQETQYF,TGCAGTGCTCGACCGGGACAGCAAGAGACCCAGTACTTC
TRBD1,TRBJ2-1,TRBV2,.,CANLGQINNEQFF,TGTGCCAACTTGGGACAGATTAACAATGAGCAGTTCTTC
.,TRBJ1-2,TRBV9,.,CASSVADAIANYGYTF,TGTGCCAGCAGCGTAGCAGACGCAATTGCTAACTATGGCTACACCTTC
TRBD2,TRBJ2-1,TRBV11-3,.,CASSPSTSGTPWGEQFF,TGTGCCAGCAGCCCGTCGACTAGCGGGACCCCTTGGGGTGAGCAGTTCTTC
.,TRBJ1-3,TRBV9,once,CASSVGGTGIGNTIYF,TGTGCCAGCAGCGTAGGGGGCACAGGGATTGGAAACACCATATATTTT
TRBD2,TRBJ2-2,TRBV24-1,many,CATGRDTGELFF,TGTGCCACAGGGAGGGACACCGGGGAGCTGTTTTTT
.,TRBJ1-5,TRBV6-6,many,CASSYFGGQPQHF,TGTGCCAGCAGTTACTTTGGGGGACAGCCCCAGCATTTT
.,TRBJ1-6,TRBV15,.,CATSREQVYNSPLHF,TGTGCCACCAGCAGAGAACAGGTGTATAATTCACCCCTCCACTTT
.,TRBJ2-3,TRBV12-5,few,CASGVEGTDTQYF,TGTGCTAGTGGTGTCGAGGGGACAGATACGCAGTATTTT
TRBD1,TRBJ2-7,TRBV7-8,few,CASSLLQGPPAEQYF,TGTGCCAGCAGCTTATTACAGGGGCCCCCAGCAGAGCAGTACTTC
TRBD1,TRBJ2-1,TRBV11-2,many,CASSFVQGATSYNEQFF,TGTGCCAGCAGCTTTGTTCAGGGGGCTACCAGTTACAATGAGCAGTTCTTC
.,TRBJ1-2,TRBV28,.,CASSPVGQNSYGYTF,TGTGCCAGCAGCCCCGTCGGACAGAACAGCTATGGCTACACCTTC
.,TRBJ2-7,TRBV4-1,many,CASSQSRDSYEQYF,TGCGCCAGCAGCCAATCCCGGGACTCCTACGAGCAGTACTTC
TRBD1,TRBJ1-2,TRBV12-3/TRBV12-4,once,CASSTRTGGINYGYTF,TGTGCCAGCAGTACCCGGACAGGGGGAATCAACTATGGCTACACCTTC
TRBD2,TRBJ2-7,TRBV27,many,CASSFRGTSGSYEQYF,TGTGCCAGCAGTTTTAGAGGGACTAGCGGCTCCTACGAGCAGTACTTC
TRBD1,TRBJ1-5,TRBV6-5,many,CASSSTGRGQPQHF,TGTGCCAGCAGCTCGACAGGGAGGGGTCAGCCCCAGCATTTT
TRBD2,TRBJ2-4,TRBV3-1,.,CASSPGGIQYF,TGTGCCAGCAGCCCGGGGGGCATTCAGTACTTC
.,TRBJ1-1,TRBV5-1,few,CASSQGWGGTEAFF,TGCGCCAGCAGCCAAGGGTGGGGAGGCACTGAAGCTTTCTTT
.,TRBJ2-2,TRBV5-1,few,CASSTSGTLNTGELFF,TGCGCCAGCTCAACTTCCGGGACATTGAACACCGGGGAGCTGTTTTTT
TRBD2,TRBJ2-3,TRBV5-1,.,CASSLSSGGWPDTQYF,TGCGCCAGCAGCTTGAGTAGCGGGGGATGGCCAGATACGCAGTATTTT
.,TRBJ1-1,TRBV18,few,CASSPDGVLLNTEAFF,TGTGCCAGCTCACCCGACGGAGTTCTATTGAACACTGAAGCTTTCTTT